This T cell receptor beta chain derives from a study of metastatic and nonmetastatic thyroid tumors. Trimming shortened V by 6 bases and J by 6 bases, and 14 bases separated the two germline ends. The CDR3 loop spans 13 amino acids. Findings of the study overall: Compared with benign nodules, malignant thyroid tumors were reported to have significantly higher TCR beta diversity in both blood and tumor.

Notes on this clone: Its antigen is as yet unknown.

Per the study methods: The distant-metastasis classifier for papillary thyroid cancer was built from CDR3 differences across clinicopathological groups. TCRdb recomputed clones from the PCR reads via MiXCR. What appears here as the V and J calls and clone size reflects TCRdb's work, not the paper's. Of fewer than 7,500 clones in the sample, roughly 32% were seen once. Each patient went into thyroid surgery without having received any treatment. The source material was adjacent normal tissue. This chain uses TRBV12-3 or TRBV12-4 with TRBJ1-1, with a weak D call TRBD1 (5 bases). This receptor was obtained from a female donor with papillary thyroid cancer or a benign thyroid nodule (not recorded which). Some clones in this sample may be carry-over from other donors' samples. The CDR3 is CASRPDSRPEAFF. The CDR3 bases are TGTGCCAGCAGACCCGACAGTCGCCCTGAAGCTTTCTTT.